The 29 T cell receptor beta chains given below trace back to one sample, sequenced in a study of cytotoxic CD8 clonotypes in ibrutinib-treated CLL. The repertoire was sequenced with immunoSEQ multiplex PCR; TCRdb's copy has only in-frame clones and lacks some. The table has about 50,000 clones, 50% to 65% seen once. Sequenced material: PBMCs, taken after 24 months of ibrutinib treatment. All receptors derive from a human donor with chronic lymphocytic leukemia.

The chain couples TRBV28 to TRBJ1-5; D unresolved. Trimming removed 8 bases from V and 0 bases from J, with 11 bases in between. The CDR3 contains 14 residues. From germline, CDR1 is MDHEN and CDR2 SYDVKM. Here the CDR3 reads CASRIAYSNQPQHF. CDR3 nucleotides: TGTGCCAGCCGGATCGCTTATAGCAATCAGCCCCAGCATTTT.

Ten or more counts support this clone. The rearrangement uses TRBV19 and TRBJ2-3, with D uncertain. CDR3 length: 11 amino acids. V lost 3 bases and J lost 5, with 3 bases in between. Germline V lookup: CDR1 LNHDA, CDR2 SQIVND (reference sequence). The CDR3 coding sequence is TGTGCCAGTAGTATCAAAGATACGCAGTATTTT. It codes for CASSIKDTQYF.

The V and J genes are TRBV27 and TRBJ2-7; no clear D. Deletions cut 6 bases from V and 0 bases from J, with 18 bases between. Germline loops: CDR1 MNHEY, CDR2 SMNVEV (reference sequence). The CDR3 has 16 amino acids. CDR3 loop: CASSPSASPLSYEQYF. As DNA, the CDR3 is TGTGCCAGCAGCCCATCGGCCTCCCCTCTCTCCTACGAGCAGTACTTC.

This clone has a count of ten or more. This chain uses TRBV25-1 with TRBJ1-4, with D possibly being TRBD1 (5 bases). This CDR3 is 13 amino acids long. With 4 bases removed from V and 7 bases from J, the gap between germline ends came to 10 bases. Per germline, CDR1 MGHDK and CDR2 SYGVNS. CDR3 DNA: TGTGCCAGCAGTGCCCAGGGTTCTGAAAAACTGTTTTTT. It codes for CASSAQGSEKLFF.

V and J are TRBV27 and TRBJ1-3, with TRBD1 as a possible D gene (6 bases). Germline V CDR1 and CDR2: MNHEY, SMNVEV (reference sequence). The CDR3 is 15 amino acids. V was clipped by 3 bases and J by 3 bases, with 12 bases between them. The CDR3 region is CASSFSGAGGNTIYF. As DNA, the CDR3 is TGTGCCAGCAGTTTTTCGGGGGCAGGTGGAAACACCATATATTTT.

The rearrangement joins TRBV2 to TRBJ1-2, with D perhaps TRBD1 (5 bases). The CDR3 runs to 14 residues. V lost 5 bases to trimming and J lost 5 bases, with 15 bases between them. CDR1 and CDR2 (germline): SNHLY, FYNNEI. The CDR3 spells CASSPDRIGYGYTF. The CDR3 coding sequence is TGTGCCAGCAGTCCCGACAGAATAGGGTATGGCTACACCTTC.

The chain employs TRBV6-1 and TRBJ1-4; 8 bases are a match to TRBD1. The V gene end was trimmed by 8 bases and the J gene end by 7 bases; junction bases not matched to a gene: 9. The CDR3 is 14 residues long. Germline CDR1 and CDR2: MNHNS and SASEGT. In nucleotides, the CDR3 is TGTGCCAGCGGTTCGACAGGGGCTGGTGAAAAACTGTTTTTT. Amino acids: CASGSTGAGEKLFF.

The chain has TRBV9 and TRBJ2-5, with D perhaps TRBD2 (7 bases). The germline gives CDR1 SGDLS, CDR2 YYNGEE. The CDR3 length is 16 residues. V lost 2 bases and J lost 1, with 15 bases in between. CDR3 residues: CASSVDTGRAQETQYF. The CDR3 region has the DNA TGTGCCAGCAGCGTCGACACAGGGAGGGCCCAAGAGACCCAGTACTTC.

The CDR3 nucleotides are TGTGCCATTCTTCCGGGACGGGATATCGGCTACACCTTC. Translating gives CAILPGRDIGYTF. The gene calls are TRBV7-9 and TRBJ1-2; a possible D gene is TRBD1 (5 bases). Per the germline V gene, CDR1 is SEHNR and CDR2 is FQNEAQ (reference sequence). The V end lost 10 bases, the J end lost 8 bases, and 20 bases lay between the germline ends. The CDR3 consists of 13 residues.

V usage is TRBV6-1 and J usage is TRBJ1-5; D remains unclear. Germline lookup yields CDR1 MNHNS and CDR2 SASEGT. The CDR3 is made up of 14 amino acids. Trimming removed 8 bases at V and 4 bases at J, with 15 bases between. The CDR3 protein is CASSRDHNNQPQHF. In DNA form, the CDR3 reads TGTGCCAGCTCCCGGGATCATAATAATCAGCCCCAGCATTTT.

The genes are TRBV5-1 and TRBJ1-1; D gene ambiguous. V was trimmed by 4 bases and J by 4 bases, leaving 17 bases between them. The CDR3 spans 15 residues. Germline CDR1 SGHRS, CDR2 YFSETQ. CDR3 sequence: CASSMNLAAGTEAFF. The CDR3 nucleotides are TGCGCCAGCAGCATGAATTTGGCTGCGGGCACTGAAGCTTTCTTT. Full variable domain (outside the CDR3, taken from reference TRBV5-1 and TRBJ1-1): KAGVTQTPRYLIKTRGQQVTLSCSPISGHRSVSWYQQTPGQGLQFLFEYFSETQRNKGNFPGRFSGRQFSNSRSEMNVSTLELGDSALYLCASSMNLAAGTEAFFGQGTRLTVV.

This sequence joins TRBV25-1 and TRBJ2-5, with a tentative D call TRBD1 (6 bases). This CDR3 spans 15 amino acids. Per germline, CDR1 MGHDK and CDR2 SYGVNS. Between the trimmed V and J ends, which lost 3 bases and 4 bases, there was a span of 15 bases. CDR3 sequence (DNA): TGTGCCAGCAGTGAGGCCACAGGGCCGGCAGAGACCCAGTACTTC. Translating gives CASSEATGPAETQYF.

The chain's CDR3 is CASTPGLGSQFF. Here the CDR3 DNA reads TGTGCCAGCACCCCAGGTTTAGGGTCCCAGTTCTTC. This sequence joins TRBV2 and TRBJ2-1; D is unresolved. The germline V gene encodes CDR1 SNHLY and CDR2 FYNNEI. The ends were cut back, 7 bases at V and 13 bases at J, with 17 bases in the middle. The CDR3 is 12 amino acids. The full variable domain, with the rest looked up from reference TRBV2 and TRBJ2-1, is EPEVTQTPSHQVTQMGQEVILRCVPISNHLYFYWYRQILGQKVEFLVSFYNNEISEKSEIFDDQFSVERPDGSNFTLKIRSTKLEDSAMYFCASTPGLGSQFFGPGTRLTVL.

The chain links TRBV5-1 to TRBJ1-3, with D unclear. With 0 bases removed from V and 0 bases from J, the gap between germline ends came to 7 bases. The CDR3 is 15 amino acids. Germline V lookup: CDR1 SGHRS, CDR2 YFSETQ. Written as DNA, the CDR3 is TGCGCCAGCAGCTTGGTTACCCTCTCTGGAAACACCATATATTTT. The encoded protein is CASSLVTLSGNTIYF.

There are many counts of this clone. The gene calls are TRBV6-5 and TRBJ2-7; perhaps TRBD2 as D (6 bases). The germline gives CDR1 MNHEY, CDR2 SVGAGI. CDR3 length: 13 amino acids. Trimming left V 7 bases short and J 3 bases short, with 13 bases between. The CDR3 region has the DNA TGTGCCAGCATCCCCCGGGGGAGCTACGAGCAGTACTTC. Residues: CASIPRGSYEQYF.

This clone was seen a handful of times. The chain uses TRBV29-1 and TRBJ2-1, with a possible D match to TRBD1 (6 bases). V shed 6 bases and J shed 7 bases, with 10 bases lying between them. Looked up from germline, CDR1 is SQVTM and CDR2 is ANQGSEA. There are 11 residues in the CDR3. CDR3 sequence: CSVGGVNEQFF. The CDR3 coding sequence is TGCAGCGTAGGGGGTGTGAATGAGCAGTTCTTC.

The gene calls are TRBV7-6 and TRBJ2-7; maybe TRBD1 (7 bases). Trimming took 1 base from V and 5 from J, leaving 18 bases between them. Looked up from germline, CDR1 is SGHVS and CDR2 is FNYEAQ. The CDR3 extends over 16 amino acids. CDR3 in amino acids: CASSLVVQGEVHEQYF. The CDR3 coding sequence is TGTGCCAGCAGCTTAGTCGTCCAGGGGGAGGTCCACGAGCAGTACTTC.

This clone was observed a few times. The V call is TRBV6-5, the J call TRBJ2-3; tentatively, D is TRBD2 (6 bases). The CDR3 totals 14 residues. V dropped 7 bases and J dropped 1 base, with 12 bases sitting between them. Germline V gives CDR1 MNHEY, CDR2 SVGAGI. The chain's CDR3 is CASKEEGRTDTQYF. The CDR3 DNA sequence: TGTGCCAGCAAGGAGGAGGGGCGCACAGATACGCAGTATTTT.

The V call is TRBV2, the J call TRBJ1-2; TRBD1 might be the D (6 bases). CDR1 and CDR2 (germline): SNHLY, FYNNEI. The V and J ends lost 7 bases and 4 bases respectively, with 13 bases between them. The CDR3 extends over 13 amino acids. CDR3 amino acids: CASNLQGPYGYTF. CDR3 DNA: TGTGCCAGCAACCTCCAGGGGCCCTATGGCTACACCTTC.

This chain connects TRBV9 to TRBJ2-6; maybe TRBD1 (6 bases). V lost 0 bases and J lost 4, with 23 bases in between. Per the germline V gene, CDR1 is SGDLS and CDR2 is YYNGEE. This CDR3 spans 20 amino acids. CDR3 sequence (DNA): TGTGCCAGCAGCGTAGGGGGGACCCCCGACAGGCGACACGGGGCCAACGTCCTGACTTTC. Translation: CASSVGGTPDRRHGANVLTF.

The rearrangement links TRBV5-4 to TRBJ2-5, with 9 bases aligning to TRBD1. The CDR3 is 13 amino acids. The V gene's germline CDR1 is SGHNT and CDR2 YYREEE (reference sequence). The V and J ends lost 5 bases and 7 bases, in that order; junction bases with no gene match: 6. CDR3 nucleotides: TGTGCCAGCAGGCAGGGACAGGGCGGGACCCAGTACTTC. Its protein is CASRQGQGGTQYF.

The chain employs TRBV19 and TRBJ2-7, with D maybe TRBD2 (5 bases). The CDR3 covers 13 residues. Germline values: CDR1 LNHDA, CDR2 SQIVND (reference sequence). Trimming shortened V by 2 bases and J by 7 bases, and 12 bases separated the two germline ends. DNA for the CDR3: TGTGCCAGTAGTATACCGGGAACGTGGGAGCAGTACTTC. Translation gives CASSIPGTWEQYF.

There are many counts of this clone. Germline is not matched at one junction end, which may reflect a read error. The chain carries TRBV7-9 and TRBJ1-1; D call uncertain. Germline CDR1 reads SEHNR; CDR2 reads FQNEAQ (reference sequence). The CDR3 loop spans 16 amino acids. The CDR3, as DNA: TGTGCCAGCAGCTCGCCCCCCCGTGTCCCGAACCCTGAAGCTTTCTTT. Protein: CASSSPPRVPNPEAFF.

The V call is TRBV7-9, the J call TRBJ2-5, with TRBD1 identical over 8 bases. Germline CDR1 SEHNR, CDR2 FQNEAQ (reference sequence). Trimming cost V 5 bases and J 5 bases; bases outside gene matches: 13. The CDR3 is 16 residues long. The CDR3 reads CASSGNRQGSGETQYF. The CDR3 DNA follows: TGTGCCAGCAGCGGAAATCGACAGGGGTCGGGGGAGACCCAGTACTTC.

V is TRBV6-6 and J is TRBJ2-7, with 7 nucleotides matching TRBD1. The junction had 10 bases not matched to a gene; V was cut back by 5 bases and J by 6 bases. The CDR3 has 14 amino acids. CDR1 and CDR2 (germline): MNHNY, SVGAGI (reference sequence). The CDR3 DNA reads as TGTGCCAGCAGTCCCAGGACAGGTCCCCTCGAGCAGTACTTC. Amino acids: CASSPRTGPLEQYF.

V usage is TRBV6-1 and J usage is TRBJ1-5; D is perhaps TRBD1 (5 bases). The CDR3 loop spans 15 amino acids. Trimming cost V 0 bases and J 5 bases, with 11 bases left between them. Germline assignment: CDR1 MNHNS and CDR2 SASEGT. The CDR3 DNA follows: TGTGCCAGCAGTGAAGCTGGCAGGGTCGATCAGCCCCAGCATTTT. Translation gives CASSEAGRVDQPQHF.

The chain links TRBV10-3 to TRBJ1-1; 8 bases align to TRBD1. The germline gives CDR1 ENHRY, CDR2 SYGVKD. V was clipped by 11 bases and J by 0 bases; unmatched bases: 5. This CDR3 region has 13 residues. CDR3 nucleotide sequence: TGTGCCTCCTGGACAGGGATGAACACTGAAGCTTTCTTT. Translated, it gives CASWTGMNTEAFF.

The CDR3 coding sequence is TGTGCCAGCAAGCGAGACAGGCCCTCCTCGGGGGAGACCCAGTACTTC. Protein product: CASKRDRPSSGETQYF. The V and J genes are TRBV2 and TRBJ2-5; D perhaps matches TRBD1 (6 bases). This CDR3 has 16 amino acids. The V end lost 7 bases, the J end lost 5 bases, and 23 bases lay between the germline ends. CDR1 is SNHLY, CDR2 FYNNEI, per germline.

The genes are TRBV6-1 and TRBJ1-6; the D is unclear. In germline, CDR1 is MNHNS, CDR2 SASEGT. The CDR3 runs to 13 residues. Trimming pared 6 bases from V and 7 bases from J, leaving 10 bases between. CDR3 protein: CASSASQNSPLHF. The CDR3 nucleotides are TGTGCCAGCAGCGCGAGCCAAAATTCACCCCTCCACTTT.